This entry describes one T cell receptor beta chain. Its antigen is not known. These data come from a study of cytomegalovirus exposure and HLA in healthy donors. The study, taken as a whole, reports: What TCR beta sequences reportedly achieved was accurate prediction of HLA-A and HLA-B alleles in most subjects. A few of the chains that were CMV-associated were confirmed in vitro to be specific for CMV antigens.

Healthy individuals who donated bone marrow served as the donors. Germline trimming cut 2 bases from V and 0 bases from J; bases unmatched to any gene: 7. The germline V gene has CDR1 SEHNR and CDR2 FQNEAQ (reference sequence). This CDR3 has 17 residues. PCR used 60 Vbeta primers and 13 Jbeta primers. Data came from immunoSEQ multiplex PCR; TCRdb stores just in-frame clones and leaves some out. This sample has about 110,000 clones, with roughly 75% found just once. This receptor was obtained from a man aged 40-55 years in good health and CMV-seronegative. What was sequenced was PBMCs. The chain recombines TRBV7-9 with TRBJ2-3; 8 positions agree with TRBD2. CDR3 sequence reads: CASSLRAAGASTDTQYF. The CDR3 region has the DNA TGTGCCAGCAGCTTACGGGCAGCGGGGGCGAGCACAGATACGCAGTATTTT.